Sequencing of this T cell receptor (beta chain) was carried out in a study of blood T cell repertoires in COVID-19. Looking at the study overall: The origin of the acute and convalescent COVID-19 samples was the United States, Italy and Spain.

This clone occurred a few times. Authors' processing steps: Amplification of reference gene primers provided the estimated nucleated cell counts. Some clones are missing from TCRdb's copy, which holds only in-frame ones; the method was immunoSEQ multiplex PCR. V and J calls and clone size are as listed in that table; D and trimming were resolved from the DNA. The table records under 55,000 clones, 88% of them present only once. After removal of 5 bases from V and 3 bases from J, the junction contained 5 bases not matched to a gene. This CDR3 is 15 amino acids long. Looked up from germline, CDR1 is WNHNN and CDR2 is SYGVQD (reference sequence).

The sequence was obtained from a human donor in a cohort sampled during active COVID-19. Sequenced material: peripheral blood. The V gene is TRBV10-1, the J gene TRBJ2-2, with 8 nucleotides matching TRBD1. CDR3 loop: CASSINRGDTGELFF. CDR3 in DNA: TGCGCCAGCAGTATAAACAGGGGGGACACCGGGGAGCTGTTTTTT.